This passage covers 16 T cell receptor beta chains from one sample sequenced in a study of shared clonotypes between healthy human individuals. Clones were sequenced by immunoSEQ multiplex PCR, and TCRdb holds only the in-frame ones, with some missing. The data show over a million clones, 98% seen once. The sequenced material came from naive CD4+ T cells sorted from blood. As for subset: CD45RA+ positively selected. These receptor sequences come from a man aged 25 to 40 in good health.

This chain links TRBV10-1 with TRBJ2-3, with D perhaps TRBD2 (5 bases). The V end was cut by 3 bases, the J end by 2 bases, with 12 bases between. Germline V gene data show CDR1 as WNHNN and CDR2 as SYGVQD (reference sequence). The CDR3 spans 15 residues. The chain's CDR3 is CASSDRAGDTDTQYF. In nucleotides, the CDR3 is TGCGCCAGCAGTGATCGCGCGGGTGACACAGATACGCAGTATTTT.

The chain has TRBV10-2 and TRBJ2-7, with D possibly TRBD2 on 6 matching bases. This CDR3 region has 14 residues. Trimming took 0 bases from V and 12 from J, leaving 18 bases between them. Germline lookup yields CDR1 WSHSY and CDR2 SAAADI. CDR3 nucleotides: TGCGCCAGCAGTGAGTCAATTCGGGGGTCGGTAGGGTACTTC. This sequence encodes CASSESIRGSVGYF.

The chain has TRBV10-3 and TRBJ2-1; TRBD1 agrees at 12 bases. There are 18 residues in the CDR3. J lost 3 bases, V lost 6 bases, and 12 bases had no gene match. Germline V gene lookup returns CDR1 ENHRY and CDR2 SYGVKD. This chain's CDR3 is CAIRGQGASPYDYNEQFF. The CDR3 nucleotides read TGTGCCATCAGGGGACAGGGGGCGTCCCCTTACGACTACAATGAGCAGTTCTTC.

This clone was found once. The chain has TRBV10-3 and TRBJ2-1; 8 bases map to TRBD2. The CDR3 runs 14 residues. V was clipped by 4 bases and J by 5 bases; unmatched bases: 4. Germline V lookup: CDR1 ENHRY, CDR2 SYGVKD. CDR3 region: CAISGTSPNNEQFF. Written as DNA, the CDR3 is TGTGCCATCAGTGGGACTAGCCCTAACAATGAGCAGTTCTTC.

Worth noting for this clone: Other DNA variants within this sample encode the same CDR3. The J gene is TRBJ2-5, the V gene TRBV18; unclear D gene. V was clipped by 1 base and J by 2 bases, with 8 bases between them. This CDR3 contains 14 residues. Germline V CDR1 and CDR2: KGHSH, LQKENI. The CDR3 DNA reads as TGTGCCAGCTCACCACTCCCACAGCAAGAGACCCAGTACTTC. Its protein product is CASSPLPQQETQYF. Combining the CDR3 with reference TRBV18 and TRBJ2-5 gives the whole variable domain NAGVMQNPRHLVRRRGQEARLRCSPMKGHSHVYWYRQLPEEGLKFMVYLQKENIIDESGMPKERFSAEFPKEGPSILRIQQVVRGDSAAYFCASSPLPQQETQYFGPGTRLLVL.

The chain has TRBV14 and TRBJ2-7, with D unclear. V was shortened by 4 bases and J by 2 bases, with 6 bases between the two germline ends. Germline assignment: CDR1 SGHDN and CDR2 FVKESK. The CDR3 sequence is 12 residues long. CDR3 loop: CASSLGTYEQYF. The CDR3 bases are TGTGCCAGCAGCCTCGGAACCTACGAGCAGTACTTC.

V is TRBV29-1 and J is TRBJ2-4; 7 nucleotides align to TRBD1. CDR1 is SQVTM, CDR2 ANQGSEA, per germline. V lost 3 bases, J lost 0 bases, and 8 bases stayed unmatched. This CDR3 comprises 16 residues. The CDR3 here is CSVEEGQELAKNIQYF. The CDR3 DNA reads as TGCAGCGTTGAGGAAGGACAGGAGTTAGCCAAAAACATTCAGTACTTC.

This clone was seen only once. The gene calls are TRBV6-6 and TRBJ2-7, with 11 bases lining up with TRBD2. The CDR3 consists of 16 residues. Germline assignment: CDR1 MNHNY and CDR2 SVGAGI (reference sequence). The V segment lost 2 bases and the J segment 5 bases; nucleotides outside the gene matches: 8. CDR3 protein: CASSYGSGRAANEQYF. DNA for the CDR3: TGTGCCAGCAGTTACGGTAGCGGGAGGGCGGCAAACGAGCAGTACTTC.

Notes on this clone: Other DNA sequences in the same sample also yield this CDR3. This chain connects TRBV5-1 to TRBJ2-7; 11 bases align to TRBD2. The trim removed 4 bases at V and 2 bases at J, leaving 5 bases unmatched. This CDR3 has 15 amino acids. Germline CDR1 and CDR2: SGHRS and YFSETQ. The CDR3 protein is CASSPGLAETYEQYF. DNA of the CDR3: TGCGCCAGCAGCCCGGGACTAGCGGAAACCTACGAGCAGTACTTC.

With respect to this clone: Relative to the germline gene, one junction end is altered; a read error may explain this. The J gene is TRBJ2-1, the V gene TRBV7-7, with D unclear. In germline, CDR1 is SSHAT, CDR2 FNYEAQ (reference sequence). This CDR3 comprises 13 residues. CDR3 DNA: TGTGCTAGCAGCTTAGGAGACTACAATGAGCAGTTCTTC. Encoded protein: CASSLGDYNEQFF.

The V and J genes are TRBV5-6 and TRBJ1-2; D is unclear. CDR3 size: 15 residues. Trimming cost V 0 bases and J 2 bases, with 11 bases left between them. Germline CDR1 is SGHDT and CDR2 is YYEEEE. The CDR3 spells CASSLVGRRNYGYTF. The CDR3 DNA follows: TGTGCCAGCAGCTTGGTAGGACGGAGAAACTATGGCTACACCTTC.

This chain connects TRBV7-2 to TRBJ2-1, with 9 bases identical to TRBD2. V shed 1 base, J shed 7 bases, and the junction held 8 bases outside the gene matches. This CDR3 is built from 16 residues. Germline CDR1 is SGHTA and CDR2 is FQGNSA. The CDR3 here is CASSLGREGNRNEQFF. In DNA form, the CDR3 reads TGTGCCAGCAGCTTAGGGCGGGAGGGCAATAGGAATGAGCAGTTCTTC.

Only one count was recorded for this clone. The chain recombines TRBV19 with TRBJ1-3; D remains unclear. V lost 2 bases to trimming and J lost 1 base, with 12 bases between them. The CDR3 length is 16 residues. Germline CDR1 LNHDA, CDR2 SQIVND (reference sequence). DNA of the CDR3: TGTGCCAGTAGTATAACGGGAAGAGGGTCTGGAAACACCATATATTTT. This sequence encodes CASSITGRGSGNTIYF.

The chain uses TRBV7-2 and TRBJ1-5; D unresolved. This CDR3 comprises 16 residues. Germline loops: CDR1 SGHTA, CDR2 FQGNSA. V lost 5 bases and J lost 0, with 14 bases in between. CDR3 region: CASSLRPFYSNQPQHF. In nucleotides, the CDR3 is TGTGCCAGCAGCCTCAGACCCTTCTATAGCAATCAGCCCCAGCATTTT.

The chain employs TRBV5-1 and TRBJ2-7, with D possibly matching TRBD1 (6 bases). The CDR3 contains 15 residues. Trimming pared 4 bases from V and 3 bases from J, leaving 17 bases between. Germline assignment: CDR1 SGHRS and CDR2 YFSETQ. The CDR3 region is CASSQLTGPLYEQYF. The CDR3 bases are TGCGCCAGCAGCCAACTTACAGGGCCTCTCTACGAGCAGTACTTC.

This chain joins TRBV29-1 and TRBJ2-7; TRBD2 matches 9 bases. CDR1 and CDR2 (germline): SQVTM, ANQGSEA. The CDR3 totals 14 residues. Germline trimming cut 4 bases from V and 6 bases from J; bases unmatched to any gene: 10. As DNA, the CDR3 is TGCAGCGTTGGGAATCGAGCACTAGCGGGCGAGCAGTACTTC. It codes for CSVGNRALAGEQYF.